This passage covers 21 T cell receptor beta chains from one sample sequenced in a study of CD8+ T cells in alopecia areata. RNA, once extracted, was reverse transcribed into cDNA for use as the sequencing template. Assay: immunoSEQ multiplex PCR; the TCRdb copy retains only in-frame clones and omits some. Of more than 95,000 clones in the sample, less than 80% were seen once. Sequenced input: CD4+ T cells sorted from blood. The source is a human donor in good health.

The rearrangement joins TRBV29-1 to TRBJ1-1; 7 bases are a match to TRBD1. Losses at the gene ends were 6 bases for V and 5 bases for J; bases not matched to a gene: 12. Germline-derived CDR1 and CDR2 are SQVTM and ANQGSEA. The CDR3 is 14 residues long. The CDR3, as DNA: TGCAGCGTGTTACCAGGGGGACTGGGGACTGAAGCTTTCTTT. It codes for CSVLPGGLGTEAFF.

This chain uses TRBV6-6 with TRBJ2-1; 10 bases are shared with TRBD1. The CDR3 has 15 amino acids. The V gene's germline CDR1 is MNHNY and CDR2 SVGAGI (reference sequence). V lost 6 bases to trimming and J lost 7 bases; unmatched junction nucleotides: 9. CDR3 sequence: CASRPPGQGSNEQFF. CDR3 in DNA: TGTGCCAGCAGACCACCGGGACAGGGGAGTAATGAGCAGTTCTTC.

This chain joins TRBV30 and TRBJ1-4, with TRBD1 matching 10 bases. Germline V CDR1 and CDR2: GTSNPN, SVGIG (reference sequence). The CDR3 runs 13 residues. V shed 4 bases and J 8 bases; nucleotides not matched to a gene: 4. The CDR3 here is CAWTRDRGEKLFF. The CDR3 DNA reads TGTGCCTGGACCCGGGACAGGGGAGAAAAACTGTTTTTT. Looking up the rest from reference TRBV30 and TRBJ1-4 gives the full variable domain: SQTIHQWPATLVQPVGSPLSLECTVEGTSNPNLYWYRQAAGRGLQLLFYSVGIGQISSEVPQNLSASRPQDRQFILSSKKLLLSDSGFYLCAWTRDRGEKLFFGSGTQLSVL.

This clone was observed a handful of times. The chain is built from TRBV30 and TRBJ1-2, with 10 nucleotides matching TRBD1. The CDR3 runs to 12 residues. V lost 8 bases and J lost 7; bases outside the gene matches: 7. Germline CDR1 and CDR2: GTSNPN and SVGIG (reference sequence). DNA for the CDR3: TGTGCCCACCCCCGGGACAGGGGTGGCTACACCTTC. Translated: CAHPRDRGGYTF.

The V gene is TRBV2, the J gene TRBJ2-5; D is undetermined. V was pared by 6 bases and J by 5 bases, with 10 bases between. The germline V gene encodes CDR1 SNHLY and CDR2 FYNNEI. This CDR3 region has 12 residues. The CDR3 DNA follows: TGTGCCAGCAGGAGGCGGCCTGAGACCCAGTACTTC. Protein: CASRRRPETQYF.

The chain couples TRBV29-1 to TRBJ1-5; 7 bases align to TRBD1. The CDR3 length is 13 residues. J gave up 5 bases and V 8 bases, and 9 bases lay outside the gene matches. Germline CDR1 and CDR2: SQVTM and ANQGSEA. The CDR3 sequence: CSFAGGGDQPQHF. CDR3 bases: TGCAGCTTCGCAGGGGGAGGGGATCAGCCCCAGCATTTT.

This clone was detected a few times. This chain connects TRBV30 to TRBJ1-1; 10 bases fit TRBD1. The V and J ends lost 2 bases and 4 bases, in that order; junction bases with no gene match: 7. The CDR3 is made up of 15 amino acids. CDR1 and CDR2 (germline): GTSNPN, SVGIG (reference sequence). The CDR3, as DNA: TGTGCCTGGAGTCCCCGGGACAGGGGATCCACTGAAGCTTTCTTT. It specifies CAWSPRDRGSTEAFF.

V gene TRBV10-3 combines with J gene TRBJ1-1; D call uncertain. Trimming removed 2 bases from V and 7 bases from J, with 5 bases in between. The CDR3 is 11 amino acids. Germline V gives CDR1 ENHRY, CDR2 SYGVKD. This CDR3 is CAISELDEAFF. CDR3 sequence (DNA): TGTGCCATCAGTGAGCTGGATGAAGCTTTCTTT.

The chain has TRBV18 and TRBJ2-3; D might be TRBD1 (6 bases). With 2 bases removed from V and 5 bases from J, the gap between germline ends came to 14 bases. The CDR3 length is 15 residues. From germline, CDR1 is KGHSH and CDR2 LQKENI. CDR3 sequence (DNA): TGTGCCAGCTCACCAGCAGGGGCCCTTCGAGATACGCAGTATTTT. It specifies CASSPAGALRDTQYF.

This clone was counted a few times. The J gene is TRBJ2-7, the V gene TRBV7-9; 7 nucleotides line up with TRBD1. The V segment lost 3 bases and the J segment 1 base; nucleotides outside the gene matches: 3. This CDR3 is built from 14 residues. Germline V lookup: CDR1 SEHNR, CDR2 FQNEAQ (reference sequence). The CDR3, as DNA: TGTGCCAGCAGCTTGGGACAGAGATCCTACGAGCAGTACTTC. Residues: CASSLGQRSYEQYF. The full variable domain, its missing parts supplied by reference TRBV7-9 and TRBJ2-7, is DTGVSQNPRHKITKRGQNVTFRCDPISEHNRLYWYRQTLGQGPEFLTYFQNEAQLEKSRLLSDRFSAERPKGSFSTLEIQRTEQGDSAMYLCASSLGQRSYEQYFGPGTRLTVT.

This clone appeared a few times. The CDR3 loop reads CASSLALGYREQYF. In DNA form, the CDR3 reads TGTGCCAGCAGCTTAGCGCTCGGGTACCGCGAGCAGTACTTC. This rearrangement joins TRBV7-9 to TRBJ2-7; D is undetermined. With 0 bases removed from V and 6 bases from J, the gap between germline ends came to 12 bases. Germline V CDR1 and CDR2: SEHNR, FQNEAQ (reference sequence). This CDR3 contains 14 residues.

This clone occurred a few times. The gene calls are TRBV18 and TRBJ1-5, with D hard to call. CDR3 length equals 15 residues. Germline V gene data show CDR1 as KGHSH and CDR2 as LQKENI. Trimming shortened V by 2 bases and J by 3 bases, and 11 bases separated the two germline ends. In DNA, the CDR3 is TGTGCCAGCTCACCATTACAGAACGCCAATCAGCCCCAGCATTTT. This encodes CASSPLQNANQPQHF.

The chain employs TRBV4-1 and TRBJ2-5; weak D call: TRBD2 (6 bases). Between the trimmed V and J ends, which lost 2 bases and 7 bases, there was a span of 20 bases. Germline-derived CDR1 and CDR2 are MGHRA and YSYEKL. CDR3 length: 16 amino acids. The CDR3 region is CASSQTPDTPGGTQYF. As DNA, the CDR3 is TGCGCCAGCAGCCAAACCCCGGACACGCCCGGGGGGACCCAGTACTTC.

This chain links TRBV7-8 with TRBJ2-7; D remains unclear. Germline V lookup: CDR1 SGHVS, CDR2 FQNEAQ. The CDR3 consists of 13 residues. Trimming took 0 bases from V and 3 from J, leaving 6 bases between them. The chain's CDR3 is CASSLALSYEQYF. The CDR3 DNA reads TGTGCCAGCAGCTTAGCCCTCAGCTACGAGCAGTACTTC.

This rearrangement joins TRBV25-1 to TRBJ1-6; maybe TRBD1 (6 bases). V lost 2 bases, J lost 6 bases, and 8 bases lay in between. The CDR3 loop spans 14 amino acids. CDR1 is MGHDK and CDR2 is SYGVNS in the germline V gene. The CDR3 protein is CASSERQVNSPLHF. The CDR3 DNA reads as TGTGCCAGCAGTGAAAGACAGGTTAATTCACCCCTCCACTTT. The entire variable domain, with the rest obtained from reference TRBV25-1 and TRBJ1-6, is as follows: EADIYQTPRYLVIGTGKKITLECSQTMGHDKMYWYQQDPGMELHLIHYSYGVNSTEKGDLSSESTVSRIRTEHFPLTLESARPSHTSQYLCASSERQVNSPLHFGNGTRLTVT.

This clone was observed a few times. This sequence joins TRBV29-1 and TRBJ1-2; D might be TRBD1 (5 bases). CDR3 length equals 14 residues. The germline CDR1 and CDR2 sequences are SQVTM and ANQGSEA. The germline V and J ends were trimmed by 4 bases and 2 bases, with 14 bases remaining between them. CDR3 residues: CSVGRGEANYGYTF. CDR3 in DNA: TGCAGCGTTGGGCGGGGGGAAGCCAACTATGGCTACACCTTC. The full variable domain, its missing parts supplied by reference TRBV29-1 and TRBJ1-2, is SAVISQKPSRDICQRGTSLTIQCQVDSQVTMMFWYRQQPGQSLTLIATANQGSEATYESGFVIDKFPISRPNLTFSTLTVSNMSPEDSSIYLCSVGRGEANYGYTFGSGTRLTVV.

The gene calls are TRBV10-2 and TRBJ1-2; D is ambiguous. Trimming removed 0 bases at V and 4 bases at J, with 9 bases between. Germline CDR1 and CDR2: WSHSY and SAAADI. This CDR3 contains 14 residues. For the CDR3, the DNA is TGCGCCAGCAGTGAGTCGGTACAGTCCTATGGCTACACCTTC. Translation gives CASSESVQSYGYTF.

This clone has just a few counts. The chain joins TRBV15 to TRBJ2-7; unclear D gene. In germline, CDR1 is LNHNV, CDR2 YYDKDF (reference sequence). Trimming stripped 0 bases from V and 10 bases from J, with 10 bases between. This CDR3 comprises 12 residues. CDR3 in DNA: TGTGCCACCAGCAGAGATCTCACGGCTCAGTACTTC. It translates to CATSRDLTAQYF.

J is TRBJ2-5 and V is TRBV2; TRBD2 is a possible D gene (6 bases). The CDR3 is made up of 14 amino acids. Trimming took off 7 bases at V and 5 bases at J, with 17 bases between the two ends. Per the germline V gene, CDR1 is SNHLY and CDR2 is FYNNEI. CDR3 nucleotides: TGTGCCAGCACGGGGGTTAGTCGTGTGGAGACCCAGTACTTC. Protein: CASTGVSRVETQYF.

The chain employs TRBV7-9 and TRBJ1-2, with no clear D. V shed 5 bases and J shed 6 bases, with 13 bases lying between them. The CDR3 extends over 13 amino acids. CDR1 and CDR2 from the germline V gene are SEHNR and FQNEAQ (reference sequence). The CDR3 here is CASSGTEEHGYTF. In DNA, the CDR3 is TGTGCCAGCAGCGGAACAGAAGAGCATGGCTACACCTTC.

The chain links TRBV7-3 to TRBJ2-2, with 7 bases identical to TRBD2. The germline CDR1 and CDR2 sequences are SGHTA and FQGTGA. CDR3 length: 16 residues. Unmatched junction bases numbered 11, after V lost 4 bases and J lost 6 bases. CDR3 sequence reads: CASSSSGVAGSGELFF. The CDR3 region has the DNA TGTGCCAGCAGCTCCTCGGGGGTAGCGGGTTCCGGGGAGCTGTTTTTT.